The clone carrying this T cell receptor beta chain was recorded many times. Its antigen is not identified. Investigators amplified TCR beta CDR3 regions from RNA transcripts. RT-PCR with HTBI primers came first, then second-round multiplex PCR. TCRdb itself ran the multiplex PCR reads through MiXCR, one entry per CDR3 protein. The data hold around 670,000 distinct CDR3 sequences, with 35% to 50% observed a single time. The data derive from a study of Graves' ophthalmopathy and Graves' hyperthyroidism. Study summary: Sampling took place at initial diagnosis, with peripheral blood obtained before any treatment.

In germline, CDR1 is SGHRS, CDR2 YFSETQ. V shed 3 bases and J 1 base; nucleotides not matched to a gene: 5. This CDR3 is 15 amino acids long. Other autoimmune diseases, uncontrolled infections, pregnancy or lactation ruled patients out of participation. From fresh peripheral blood, 10 ml in volume, the PBMCs were obtained. Whole-study findings and limits: The majority of expanded thyroid clonotypes above 0.001 frequency also occurred in blood.

V gene TRBV5-1 combines with J gene TRBJ1-1, with TRBD1 identical over 8 bases. The sample consisted of peripheral blood. The sequence was collected from an adult man with Graves' ophthalmopathy. CDR3 DNA: TGCGCCAGCAGCTGGACGGACAGGGCGAACACTGAAGCTTTCTTT. It is translated as CASSWTDRANTEAFF.